The 2 T cell receptor beta chains below all came from one sample that was sequenced in a study of neurological immune-mediated disorders. Using its own MiXCR run on the 5' RACE reads, TCRdb lists one record per CDR3 protein. Here the sample spans approximately 40,000 distinct CDR3 sequences, roughly 4.8% being singletons. Material for sequencing was CD4+ T cells from blood. All receptors derive from a young man in good health.

This clonotype was detected ten times or more. This chain links TRBV5-1 with TRBJ2-1; D unclear. V lost 3 bases, J lost 10 bases, and 17 bases lay in between. The CDR3 spans 14 residues. Germline V gene data show CDR1 as SGHRS and CDR2 as YFSETQ. DNA of the CDR3: TGCGCCAGCAGCTCCCCTCTAGGCCTCGGGGAGCAGTTCTTC. It yields the protein CASSSPLGLGEQFF.

This clonotype was found many times. This chain links TRBV3-1 with TRBJ2-1; D is unclear. Germline CDR1 LGHDT, CDR2 YNNKEL (reference sequence). CDR3 size: 14 residues. V lost 1 base, J lost 5 bases, and 9 bases lay in between. The CDR3 sequence: CASSQAGGNNEQFF. In DNA form, the CDR3 reads TGTGCCAGCAGCCAAGCTGGCGGAAACAATGAGCAGTTCTTC.